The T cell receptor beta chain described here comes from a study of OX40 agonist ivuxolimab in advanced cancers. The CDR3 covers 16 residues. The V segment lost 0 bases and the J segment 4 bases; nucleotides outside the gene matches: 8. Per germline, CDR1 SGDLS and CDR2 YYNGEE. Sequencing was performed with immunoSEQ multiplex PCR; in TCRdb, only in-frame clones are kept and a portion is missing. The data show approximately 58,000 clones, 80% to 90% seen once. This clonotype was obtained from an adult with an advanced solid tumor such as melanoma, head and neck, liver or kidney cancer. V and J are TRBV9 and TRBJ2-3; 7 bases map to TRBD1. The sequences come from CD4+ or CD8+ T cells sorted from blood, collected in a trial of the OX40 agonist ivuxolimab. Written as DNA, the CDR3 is TGTGCCAGCAGCGTAGCTATAGGGGGCGAGGCAGATACGCAGTATTTT. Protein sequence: CASSVAIGGEADTQYF.